The entry that follows covers one T cell receptor beta chain sequence. Antigen specificity is unknown. This sample is drawn from a study of chemoradiotherapy in HPV16-positive cancers. Notes on the study in general: During treatment, candidate HPV-specific clones and E7-related motifs expanded in tumor.

Sequencing used immunoSEQ multiplex PCR; TCRdb keeps in-frame clones, though not all of them. The sample contains 9,000 to 13,000 clones, 91% of which appear only once. CDR3 length equals 11 residues. Germline CDR1 MNHNY, CDR2 SVGAGI (reference sequence). Between the trimmed V and J ends, which lost 5 bases and 6 bases, there was a span of 8 bases. The sequence came from a human donor with HPV-associated anogenital cancer. Sample: blood, taken from a patient who underwent chemoradiotherapy. This rearrangement joins TRBV6-6 to TRBJ2-7; a possible D gene is TRBD1 (6 bases). CDR3: CASSHRVEQYF. As DNA, the CDR3 is TGTGCCAGCAGTCACAGGGTCGAGCAGTACTTC.